A selection of T cell receptor beta chains follows, all from one sample in a study of blood T cell repertoires in COVID-19. Repertoires were generated with immunoSEQ multiplex PCR, while TCRdb's copy carries only in-frame clones and drops some. The data hold around 100,000 clones, with about 89% observed a single time. Material for sequencing was peripheral blood. Receptors were obtained from a woman in her sixties with acute or convalescent COVID-19. Both conserved end residues are part of each CDR3. The D gene is left open where the match is weak. Rows give clone size only sometimes, using once, few, many, or a class for an expanded clone.

D: -
V: TRBV5-1
size: -
J: TRBJ1-3
DNA: TGCGCCAGCAGCTTGGAGACAGTCTCTGGAAACACCATATATTTT
CDR3: CASSLETVSGNTIYF

D: TRBD2
V: TRBV5-4
size: -
J: TRBJ2-1
DNA: TGTGCCAGCAGCTTGGGGCTAGCGGGGACCGACAATGAGCAGTTCTTC
CDR3: CASSLGLAGTDNEQFF

D: TRBD1
V: TRBV19
size: -
J: TRBJ1-5
DNA: TGTGCCAGTAGTCAGATCGGGACGGGGACAGGGGCCCAGCATTTT
CDR3: CASSQIGTGTGAQHF

D: TRBD1
V: TRBV10-1
size: -
J: TRBJ1-5
DNA: TGCGCCACCGAAAACGGGACAGTAAACAATCAGCCCCAGCATTTT
CDR3: CATENGTVNNQPQHF

D: TRBD2
V: TRBV24-1
size: -
J: TRBJ2-1
DNA: TGTGCCACCAGTGGGGGACTAGCGGATTCCTACAATGAGCAGTTCTTC
CDR3: CATSGGLADSYNEQFF

D: -
V: TRBV5-5
size: few
J: TRBJ1-2
DNA: TGTGCCAGCAGCTTGAACAGGGACTATGGCTACACCTTC
CDR3: CASSLNRDYGYTF

D: -
V: TRBV7-8
size: -
J: TRBJ2-2
DNA: TGTGCCAGCAGCCCCACAGAGAACACCGGGGAGCTGTTTTTT
CDR3: CASSPTENTGELFF

D: TRBD1
V: TRBV7-9
size: -
J: TRBJ2-1
DNA: TGTGCCAGCCAAAGACAGGGTAGGGATGAGCAGTTCTTC
CDR3: CASQRQGRDEQFF

D: TRBD2
V: TRBV6-5
size: -
J: TRBJ2-1
DNA: TGTGCCAGCAGTCAACTAGCGGGAGCTCGGAATGAGCAGTTCTTC
CDR3: CASSQLAGARNEQFF

D: TRBD1
V: TRBV5-1
size: -
J: TRBJ1-1
DNA: TGCGCCAGCAGCACCGGACAGGGGGGGAACACTGAAGCTTTCTTT
CDR3: CASSTGQGGNTEAFF

D: TRBD2
V: TRBV5-1
size: once
J: TRBJ2-2
DNA: TGCGCCAGCAGCTTGGGTCTTAGCGGGTCCACCGGGGAGCTGTTTTTT
CDR3: CASSLGLSGSTGELFF

D: TRBD2
V: TRBV5-4
size: -
J: TRBJ2-1
DNA: TGTGCCAGCAGCGATGGACTAGCGGGAGACAATGAGCAGTTCTTC
CDR3: CASSDGLAGDNEQFF

D: -
V: TRBV5-1
size: -
J: TRBJ2-6
DNA: TGCGCCAGCAGCCCAGTGCTCTCTGGGGCCAACGTCCTGACTTTC
CDR3: CASSPVLSGANVLTF

D: TRBD2
V: TRBV5-6
size: -
J: TRBJ2-1
DNA: TGTGCCAGCAGCTTGGCGACTAGCGGGAGCGATGAGCAGTTCTTC
CDR3: CASSLATSGSDEQFF

D: TRBD1
V: TRBV11-1
size: -
J: TRBJ1-1
DNA: TGTGCCAGCAGCCTGGCGGGACAGACGAGGCCTGAAGCTTTCTTT
CDR3: CASSLAGQTRPEAFF

D: TRBD1
V: TRBV23-1
size: -
J: TRBJ1-5
DNA: TGCGCCAGCAGTCACGGGACAGGGGGCGCGGGCCAGCCCCAGCATTTT
CDR3: CASSHGTGGAGQPQHF

D: TRBD1
V: TRBV6-5
size: -
J: TRBJ1-3
DNA: TGTGCCAGCAGTCTGACAGGGGGCAGTGGAAACACCATATATTTT
CDR3: CASSLTGGSGNTIYF

D: TRBD2
V: TRBV24-1
size: few
J: TRBJ2-2
DNA: TGTGCCACCAGTGATCCTAAGCGGGACCGAGACACCGGGGAGCTGTTTTTT
CDR3: CATSDPKRDRDTGELFF

D: TRBD2
V: TRBV2
size: -
J: TRBJ2-1
DNA: TGTGCCAGCAGTCTCGGACTAGCGGGAAGGGGTTCCTACAATGAGCAGTTCTTC
CDR3: CASSLGLAGRGSYNEQFF

D: TRBD2
V: TRBV5-1
size: once
J: TRBJ2-2
DNA: TGCGCCAGCAGCCCCGAAGCGGGACTGATTAGGACCGGGGAGCTGTTTTTT
CDR3: CASSPEAGLIRTGELFF

D: -
V: TRBV6-6
size: -
J: TRBJ1-6
DNA: TGTGCCAGCAGTTACCCGGGGAATTCACCCCTCCACTTT
CDR3: CASSYPGNSPLHF

D: TRBD2
V: TRBV10-3
size: -
J: TRBJ2-2
DNA: TGTGCCAGTCGCGGGACTAGCGCCGGGGAGCTGTTTTTT
CDR3: CASRGTSAGELFF

D: TRBD1
V: TRBV7-8
size: once
J: TRBJ2-5
DNA: TGTGCCAGCAGCTTAGTCAACGCGGACAGGCGACGGGAGACCCAGTACTTC
CDR3: CASSLVNADRRRETQYF

D: -
V: TRBV6-5
size: once
J: TRBJ1-5
DNA: TGTGCCAGCAGGGGGCCTAGCAATCAGCCCCAGCATTTT
CDR3: CASRGPSNQPQHF

D: TRBD1
V: TRBV2
size: -
J: TRBJ1-5
DNA: TGTGCCAGCAAAGGGGACAGGGCCCCAGGGCCCCAGCATTTT
CDR3: CASKGDRAPGPQHF

D: -
V: TRBV21-1
size: -
J: TRBJ2-2
DNA: TGTGCCAGCAGCAAACTAGCGAACACCGGGGAGCTGTTTTTT
CDR3: CASSKLANTGELFF

D: -
V: TRBV7-9
size: -
J: TRBJ1-1
DNA: TGTGCCAGCAGCTTTAGGTCGCGGGGTAGCCGTGTCACTGAAGCTTTCTTT
CDR3: CASSFRSRGSRVTEAFF